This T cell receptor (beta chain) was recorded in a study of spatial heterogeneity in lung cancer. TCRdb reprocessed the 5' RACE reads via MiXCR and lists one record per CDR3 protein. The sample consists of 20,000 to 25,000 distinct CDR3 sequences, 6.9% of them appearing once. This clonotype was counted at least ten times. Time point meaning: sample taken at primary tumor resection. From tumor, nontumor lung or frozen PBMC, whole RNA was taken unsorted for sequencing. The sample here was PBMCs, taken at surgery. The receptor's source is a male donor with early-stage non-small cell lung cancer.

Here the CDR3 reads CAISQGEAEQYF. In nucleotides, the CDR3 is TGTGCCATCAGTCAGGGAGAAGCCGAGCAGTACTTC. The chain employs TRBV10-3 and TRBJ2-7; D possibly uses TRBD1 or TRBD2 (5 bases each). From germline, CDR1 is ENHRY and CDR2 SYGVKD. With 5 bases removed from V and 6 bases from J, the gap between germline ends came to 11 bases. This CDR3 has 12 amino acids.